This T cell receptor beta chain originates from a study of regulatory T cells in long-lasting Graves disease. Time point indicated: newly diagnosed GD, antithyroid drugs for less than 3 months. Isolated PBMC RNA provided the starting material for the TCR library. This clonotype was observed many times. CDR1 SEHNR and CDR2 FQNEAQ come from the germline V gene (reference sequence). This CDR3 is 12 amino acids long. With 5 bases removed from V and 3 bases from J, the gap between germline ends came to 8 bases. Through Arm-PCR of CDR3 regions and iRepertoire HTBI primers, TCR beta libraries were built. MiXCR, run by TCRdb on the multiplex PCR reads, gives a single entry per CDR3 protein. The sample lists under 400,000 distinct CDR3 sequences, approximately 15% occurring once. The same specimen was also included in a second study, on T cells in Graves' hyperthyroidism and ophthalmopathy.

The chain joins TRBV7-9 to TRBJ2-7; D unresolved. This receptor was obtained from a man between 40 and 49 years old with Graves disease. Sample: peripheral blood mononuclear cells (PBMCs), taken at new diagnosis, from a patient treated with antithyroid drugs. Here the CDR3 reads CASSAIGYEQYF. The CDR3 nucleotides read TGTGCCAGCAGCGCCATCGGCTACGAGCAGTACTTC.